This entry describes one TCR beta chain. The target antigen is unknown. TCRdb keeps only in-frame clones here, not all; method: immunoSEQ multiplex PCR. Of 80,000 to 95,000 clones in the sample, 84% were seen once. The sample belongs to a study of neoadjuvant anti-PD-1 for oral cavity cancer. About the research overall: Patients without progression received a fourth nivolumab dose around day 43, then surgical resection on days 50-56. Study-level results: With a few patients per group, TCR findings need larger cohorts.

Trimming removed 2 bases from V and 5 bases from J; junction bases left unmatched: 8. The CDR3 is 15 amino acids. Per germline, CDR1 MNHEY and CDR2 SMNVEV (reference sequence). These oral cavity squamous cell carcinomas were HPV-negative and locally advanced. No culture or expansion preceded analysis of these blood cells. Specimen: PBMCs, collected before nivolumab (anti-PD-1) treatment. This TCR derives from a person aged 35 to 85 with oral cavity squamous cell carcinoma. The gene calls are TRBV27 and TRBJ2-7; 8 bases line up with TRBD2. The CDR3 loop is CASSLGAGGLDEQYF. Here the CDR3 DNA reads TGTGCCAGCAGTTTAGGTGCGGGAGGTCTGGACGAGCAGTACTTC.